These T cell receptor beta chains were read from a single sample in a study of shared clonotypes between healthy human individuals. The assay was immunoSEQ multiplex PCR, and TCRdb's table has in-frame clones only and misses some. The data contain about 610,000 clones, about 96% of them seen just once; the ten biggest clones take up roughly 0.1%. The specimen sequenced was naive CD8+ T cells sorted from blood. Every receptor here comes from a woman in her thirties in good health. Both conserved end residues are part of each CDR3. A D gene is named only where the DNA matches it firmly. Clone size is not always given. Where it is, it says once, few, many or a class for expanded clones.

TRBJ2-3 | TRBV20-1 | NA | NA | CSARWVDTQYF | TGCAGTGCTAGATGGGTAGATACGCAGTATTTT
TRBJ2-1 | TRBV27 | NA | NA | CASSNLGVPNEQFF | TGTGCCAGCAGTAACCTCGGGGTCCCCAATGAGCAGTTCTTC
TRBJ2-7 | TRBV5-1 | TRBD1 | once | CASTPRRTGAPYEQYF | TGCGCCAGCACCCCGAGACGTACAGGGGCTCCCTACGAGCAGTACTTC
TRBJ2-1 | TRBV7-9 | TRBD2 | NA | CASSLVSWREPRYNEQFF | TGTGCCAGCAGCTTAGTCTCCTGGCGGGAGCCGCGCTACAATGAGCAGTTCTTC
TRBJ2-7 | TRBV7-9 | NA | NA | CASTLTSLAAYEQYF | TGTGCCAGCACCCTGACTAGTTTAGCCGCCTACGAGCAGTACTTC
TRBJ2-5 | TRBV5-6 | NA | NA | CASSLYAYQETQYF | TGTGCCAGCAGCTTGTACGCGTACCAAGAGACCCAGTACTTC
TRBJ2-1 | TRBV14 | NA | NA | CASSPPGGYNEQFF | TGTGCCAGCAGCCCCCCTGGGGGATACAATGAGCAGTTCTTC
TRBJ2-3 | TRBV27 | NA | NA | CASSLRGGTTDTQYF | TGTGCCAGCAGTTTGAGAGGCGGGACCACAGATACGCAGTATTTT
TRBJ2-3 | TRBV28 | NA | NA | CASSYAGATDTQYF | TGTGCCAGCAGTTACGCAGGGGCGACAGATACGCAGTATTTT
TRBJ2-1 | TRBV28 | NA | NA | CASSESSVYNEQFF | TGTGCCAGCAGTGAATCGTCCGTCTACAATGAGCAGTTCTTC
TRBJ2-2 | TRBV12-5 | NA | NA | CASGLGGTGELFF | TGTGCTAGTGGTTTGGGTGGGACCGGGGAGCTGTTTTTT
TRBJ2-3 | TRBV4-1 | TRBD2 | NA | CASSQAPASGITDTQYF | TGCGCCAGCAGCCAAGCTCCGGCTAGCGGGATCACAGATACGCAGTATTTT
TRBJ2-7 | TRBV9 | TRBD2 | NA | CASSVVAGVPYEQYF | TGTGCCAGCAGCGTAGTGGCGGGAGTCCCCTACGAGCAGTACTTC
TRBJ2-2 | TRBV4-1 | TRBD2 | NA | CASSHREDPGELFF | TGCGCCAGCAGCCACCGGGAGGACCCGGGGGAGCTGTTTTTT
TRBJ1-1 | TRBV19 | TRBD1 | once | CASREDRDTEAFF | TGTGCCAGTAGGGAGGACAGGGACACTGAAGCTTTCTTT
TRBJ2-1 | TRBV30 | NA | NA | CAWSVQTGEQFF | TGTGCCTGGAGTGTACAGACCGGTGAGCAGTTCTTC
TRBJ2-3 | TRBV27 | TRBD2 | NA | CASSSSGRGDTQYF | TGTGCCAGCAGTTCAAGCGGGAGGGGAGATACGCAGTATTTT
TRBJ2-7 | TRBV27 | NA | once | CASSLVLAAGPYEQYF | TGTGCCAGCAGTTTAGTGTTGGCAGCCGGGCCCTACGAGCAGTACTTC
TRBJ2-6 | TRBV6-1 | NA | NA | CASRRGVREANVLTF | TGTGCCAGCAGACGAGGGGTCCGAGAGGCCAACGTCCTGACTTTC
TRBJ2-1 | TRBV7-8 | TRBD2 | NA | CASSLFSSGNGYNEQFF | TGTGCCAGCAGCTTATTCTCTAGCGGGAACGGCTACAATGAGCAGTTCTTC
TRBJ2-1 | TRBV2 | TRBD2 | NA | CASSGASGYNEQFF | TGTGCCAGCAGTGGCGCTAGCGGATACAATGAGCAGTTCTTC
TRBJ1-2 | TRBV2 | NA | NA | CASSEVQGNGYTF | TGTGCCAGCAGTGAGGTGCAGGGTAACGGCTACACCTTC